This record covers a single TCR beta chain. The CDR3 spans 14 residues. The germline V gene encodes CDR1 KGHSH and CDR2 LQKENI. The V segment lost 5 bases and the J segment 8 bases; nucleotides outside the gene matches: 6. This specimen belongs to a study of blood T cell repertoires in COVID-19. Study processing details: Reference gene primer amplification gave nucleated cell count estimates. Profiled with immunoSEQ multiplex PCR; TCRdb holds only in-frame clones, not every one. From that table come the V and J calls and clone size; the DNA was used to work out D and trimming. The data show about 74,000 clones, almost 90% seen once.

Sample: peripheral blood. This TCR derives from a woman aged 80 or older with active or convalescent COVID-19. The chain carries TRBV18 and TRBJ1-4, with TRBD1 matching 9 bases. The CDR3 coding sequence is TGTGCCAGCTCAACCGGGACAGGGAACGAAAAACTGTTTTTT. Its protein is CASSTGTGNEKLFF.